This T cell receptor beta chain was found in a study of human versus mouse CDR3 diversity and MHC coevolution. Overall study context: The immunoSEQ assay reportedly detects one in 200,000 T cells.

Study-level findings and limits: Humans had the largest estimated TCR beta repertoire, about 1.6 million clonotypes.

CDR1 and CDR2 (germline): SGDLS, YYNGEE. Unmatched junction bases numbered 9, after V lost 4 bases and J lost 6 bases. The CDR3 spans 15 residues. Concerning this clone: The antigen remains unidentified.

Data came from immunoSEQ multiplex PCR; TCRdb stores just in-frame clones and leaves some out. The sample holds roughly 80,000 clones, roughly 95% seen once. Input material: naive CD4+ T cells from blood. Indicated subset: CD45RO-negative CD62L-positive naive CD4 T cells. The source of this sequence is a person between 25 and 75 years old in good health. V usage is TRBV9 and J usage is TRBJ1-4, with TRBD1 matching over 7 bases. The CDR3 DNA is TGTGCCAGCAGCCCTCGGGACAGTTACGATGAAAAACTGTTTTTT. Residues: CASSPRDSYDEKLFF.